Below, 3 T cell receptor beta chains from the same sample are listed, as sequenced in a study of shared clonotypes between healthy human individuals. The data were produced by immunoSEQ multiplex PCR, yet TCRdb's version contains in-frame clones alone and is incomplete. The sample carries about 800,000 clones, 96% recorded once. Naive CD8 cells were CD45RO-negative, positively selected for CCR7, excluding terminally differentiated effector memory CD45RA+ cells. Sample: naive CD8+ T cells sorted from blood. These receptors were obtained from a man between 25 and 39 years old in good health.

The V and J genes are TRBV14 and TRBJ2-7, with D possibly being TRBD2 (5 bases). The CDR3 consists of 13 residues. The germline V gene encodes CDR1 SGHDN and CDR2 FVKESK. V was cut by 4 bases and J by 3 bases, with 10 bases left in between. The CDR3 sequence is CASSLLSGYEQYF. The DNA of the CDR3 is TGTGCCAGCAGCCTACTAAGCGGCTACGAGCAGTACTTC.

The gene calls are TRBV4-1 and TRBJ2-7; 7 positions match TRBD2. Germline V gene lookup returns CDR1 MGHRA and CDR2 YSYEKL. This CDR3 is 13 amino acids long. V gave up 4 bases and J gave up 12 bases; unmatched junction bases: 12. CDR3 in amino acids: CASSLGDGLVLYF. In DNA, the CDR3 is TGCGCCAGCAGCCTAGGAGACGGACTAGTTTTGTACTTC.

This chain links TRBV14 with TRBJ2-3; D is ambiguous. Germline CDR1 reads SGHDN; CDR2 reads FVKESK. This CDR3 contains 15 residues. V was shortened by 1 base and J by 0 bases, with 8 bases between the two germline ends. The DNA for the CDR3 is TGTGCCAGCAGCCAAGGGGGTCTTAGCACAGATACGCAGTATTTT. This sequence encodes CASSQGGLSTDTQYF.